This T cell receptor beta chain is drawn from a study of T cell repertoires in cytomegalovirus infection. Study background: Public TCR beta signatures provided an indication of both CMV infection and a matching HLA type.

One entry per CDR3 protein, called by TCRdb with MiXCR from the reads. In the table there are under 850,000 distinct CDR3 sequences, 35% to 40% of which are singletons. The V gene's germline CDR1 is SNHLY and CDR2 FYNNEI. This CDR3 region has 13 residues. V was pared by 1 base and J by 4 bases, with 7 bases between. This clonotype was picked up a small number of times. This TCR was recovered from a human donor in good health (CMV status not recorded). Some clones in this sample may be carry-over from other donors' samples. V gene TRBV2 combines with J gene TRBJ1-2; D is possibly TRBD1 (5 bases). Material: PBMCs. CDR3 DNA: TGTGCCAGCAGTGAAGGGCAGGGCTATGGCTACACCTTC. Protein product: CASSEGQGYGYTF.